This TCR beta chain is from a study of PD-1 blockade in classical Hodgkin lymphoma. Time point: newly diagnosed, previously untreated cHL patient sample. The CDR3 spans 14 residues. The V end lost 6 bases, the J end lost 5 bases, and 16 bases lay between the germline ends. Germline values: CDR1 SGHTA, CDR2 FQGNSA. Measured with immunoSEQ multiplex PCR; TCRdb has only the in-frame clones, and not every one. The table shows about 33,000 clones, with around 94% occurring only once. Sequencing was performed on peripheral blood mononuclear cells (PBMCs). This rearrangement joins TRBV7-2 to TRBJ1-2; TRBD1 is a possible D gene (6 bases). The receptor comes from a human donor with classical Hodgkin lymphoma. The CDR3 DNA reads as TGTGCCAGCAGGAGACAGGCTCTGGAATATGGCTACACCTTC. It specifies CASRRQALEYGYTF.